This T cell receptor (beta chain) was profiled in a study of T cells in Graves' hyperthyroidism and ophthalmopathy. Germline V gene lookup returns CDR1 SGHNT and CDR2 YENEEA. V shed 7 bases and J shed 2 bases, with 19 bases lying between them. The CDR3 consists of 16 residues. TCR beta CDR3 regions were amplified from RNA transcripts. The primer set for the first-round RT-PCR of the TCR CDR3 was HTBI. A single record per CDR3 protein comes from TCRdb applying MiXCR to the multiplex PCR reads. The data hold more than 300,000 distinct CDR3 sequences, with approximately 15% observed a single time. Recently diagnosed hyperthyroidism of less than 2 months' duration affected patients aged 18 to 65. Reasons for excluding patients were uncontrolled infection, other autoimmune disease, pregnancy or lactation. 10 ml fresh peripheral blood yielded the PBMCs.

The chain is built from TRBV11-3 and TRBJ2-3, with D tentatively TRBD2 (5 bases). Input material: blood. The sequence was obtained from a woman aged 55-69 years with Graves' hyperthyroidism. CDR3 in amino acids: CASKLYPSSHTDTQYF. CDR3 sequence (DNA): TGTGCCAGCAAGCTTTACCCTAGCTCCCACACAGATACGCAGTATTTT.